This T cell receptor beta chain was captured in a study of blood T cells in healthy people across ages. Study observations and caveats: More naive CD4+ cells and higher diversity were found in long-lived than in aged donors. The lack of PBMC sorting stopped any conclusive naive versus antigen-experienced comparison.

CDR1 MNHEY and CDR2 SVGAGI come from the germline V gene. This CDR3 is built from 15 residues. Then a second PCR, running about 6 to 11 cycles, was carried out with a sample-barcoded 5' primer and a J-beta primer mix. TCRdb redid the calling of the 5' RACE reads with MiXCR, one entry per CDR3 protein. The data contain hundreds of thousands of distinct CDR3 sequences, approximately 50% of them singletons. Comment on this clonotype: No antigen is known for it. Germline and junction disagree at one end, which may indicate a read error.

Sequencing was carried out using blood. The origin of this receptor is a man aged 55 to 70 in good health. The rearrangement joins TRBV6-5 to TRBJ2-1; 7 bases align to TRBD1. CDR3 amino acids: CASSEQGSSHNEQFF. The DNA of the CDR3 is TGTGCCAGCAGCGAACAGGGGAGCTCCCACAATGAGCAGTTCTTC.